Below, 30 T cell receptor beta chains from the same sample are listed, as sequenced in a study of early T cells in non-severe SARS-CoV-2 infection. TCRdb called the 5' RACE reads again in MiXCR, with one record for every CDR3 protein. Of 50,000 to 70,000 distinct CDR3 sequences listed, approximately 9% are singletons. The sequencing input was whole blood. The source is an adult who was a healthcare worker with PCR-confirmed SARS-CoV-2 infection or an uninfected control (not recorded which).

The J gene is TRBJ2-3, the V gene TRBV29-1; D possibly matches TRBD1 or TRBD2 (5 bases each). Germline V CDR1 and CDR2: SQVTM, ANQGSEA. The CDR3 runs to 13 residues. V dropped 7 bases and J dropped 0 bases, with 11 bases sitting between them. The CDR3 coding sequence is TGCAGCGCCCTTGGGGGTAGCACAGATACGCAGTATTTT. Protein sequence: CSALGGSTDTQYF.

The genes are TRBV5-5 and TRBJ1-4; the D gene is possibly TRBD1 (5 bases). The CDR3 contains 14 residues. V lost 0 bases to trimming and J lost 10 bases, with 13 bases between them. Germline V gene data show CDR1 as SGHKS and CDR2 as YYEKEE (reference sequence). Written as DNA, the CDR3 is TGTGCCAGCAGCTTGGGGGACCTGAAGGGAAAACTGTTTTTT. Its translation is CASSLGDLKGKLFF.

This clonotype has just a few counts. This chain uses TRBV28 with TRBJ1-1; no firm D call. This CDR3 contains 14 residues. The germline gives CDR1 MDHEN, CDR2 SYDVKM. The V gene lost 3 bases and the J gene lost 0 bases, with 8 bases spanning the gap. The CDR3 region is CASSFVKMNTEAFF. The CDR3 bases are TGTGCCAGCAGTTTTGTGAAGATGAACACTGAAGCTTTCTTT.

The sample holds many counts of this clonotype. V usage is TRBV6-5 and J usage is TRBJ2-2, with 8 positions matching TRBD2. CDR1 is MNHEY, CDR2 SVGAGI, per germline. This CDR3 comprises 17 residues. V lost 0 bases to trimming and J lost 4 bases; unmatched junction nucleotides: 7. CDR3 nucleotide sequence: TGTGCCAGCAGTTACTCGGACGGGAGGGTCGGCACCGGGGAGCTGTTTTTT. Its translation: CASSYSDGRVGTGELFF.

This clonotype is a singleton in its sample. V and J are TRBV5-5 and TRBJ2-7, with TRBD1 matching 7 bases. Germline CDR1 and CDR2: SGHKS and YYEKEE (reference sequence). This CDR3 is built from 15 residues. V shed 4 bases, J shed 1 base, and the junction held 8 bases outside the gene matches. The CDR3 coding sequence is TGTGCCAGCAGCCCCTACCGGGACAGTTCCTACGAGCAGTACTTC. It specifies CASSPYRDSSYEQYF.

For the CDR3, the DNA is TGTGCCAGCAGTGAACTTACGGGAACCCCACCCTACAATGAGCAGTTCTTC. Protein product: CASSELTGTPPYNEQFF. The chain is built from TRBV6-1 and TRBJ2-1, with D possibly matching TRBD2 (5 bases). CDR1 is MNHNS and CDR2 is SASEGT in the germline V gene. V was cut by 2 bases and J by 2 bases, with 16 bases left in between. The CDR3 loop spans 17 amino acids.

This clonotype has ten or more counts. The gene calls are TRBV7-6 and TRBJ2-7, with D unclear. Trimming took 1 base from V and 0 from J, leaving 7 bases between them. The CDR3 is made up of 14 amino acids. Germline loops: CDR1 SGHVS, CDR2 FNYEAQ. CDR3 in amino acids: CASSLERNSYEQYF. The DNA for the CDR3 is TGTGCCAGCAGCTTAGAGAGGAACTCCTACGAGCAGTACTTC.

This clonotype occurred a few times. V is TRBV7-3 and J is TRBJ2-7; no reliable D call. This CDR3 spans 13 amino acids. V lost 1 base and J 3 bases, leaving 7 bases between the germline ends. Germline V gives CDR1 SGHTA, CDR2 FQGTGA. The CDR3 bases are TGTGCCAGCAGCTTAAATCCAGGCTACGAGCAGTACTTC. Amino acid sequence: CASSLNPGYEQYF.

This clonotype was counted at least ten times. The V gene is TRBV4-3, the J gene TRBJ2-1; perhaps TRBD1 as D (6 bases). V was cut by 0 bases and J by 0 bases, with 12 bases left in between. Germline CDR1 LGHNA, CDR2 YSLEER. CDR3 length: 17 amino acids. CDR3 in amino acids: CASSQDPGDPSYNEQFF. DNA of the CDR3: TGCGCCAGCAGCCAAGATCCAGGGGACCCCTCCTACAATGAGCAGTTCTTC.

At least ten counts were recorded for this clonotype. The chain has TRBV7-9 and TRBJ2-3; D is possibly TRBD1 (5 bases). This CDR3 contains 15 residues. Germline V gives CDR1 SEHNR, CDR2 FQNEAQ (reference sequence). V was pared by 0 bases and J by 0 bases, with 7 bases between. The DNA of the CDR3 is TGTGCCAGCAGCTTAGCGCAGGGAAGCACAGATACGCAGTATTTT. Translating it yields CASSLAQGSTDTQYF.

This clonotype was observed a few times. The chain uses TRBV29-1 and TRBJ2-4; D is undetermined. The CDR3 contains 13 residues. V lost 3 bases to trimming and J lost 6 bases, with 12 bases between them. CDR1 is SQVTM, CDR2 ANQGSEA, per germline. The CDR3 is CSVDGPPGNIQYF. The DNA for the CDR3 is TGCAGCGTTGATGGGCCTCCGGGAAACATTCAGTACTTC.

This clonotype was recorded only once. The chain has TRBV29-1 and TRBJ2-7; D not resolved. The V end was cut by 1 base, the J end by 4 bases, with 14 bases between. The CDR3 contains 14 residues. CDR1 is SQVTM and CDR2 is ANQGSEA in the germline V gene. CDR3 amino acids: CSVEVRDAVYEQYF. The CDR3 DNA follows: TGCAGCGTTGAAGTCCGAGACGCGGTGTACGAGCAGTACTTC.

This clonotype was picked up many times. The DNA for the CDR3 is TGTGCCAGCAGCGTGCAGGGCGCTCTTCTTCTAGGGTCTGGGGCCAACGTCCTGACTTTC. It specifies CASSVQGALLLGSGANVLTF. The V and J genes are TRBV9 and TRBJ2-6; possible D gene TRBD1, 5 bases. Trimming took off 2 bases at V and 1 base at J, with 22 bases between the two ends. Germline loops: CDR1 SGDLS, CDR2 YYNGEE. This CDR3 is 20 amino acids long. The full variable domain, with the rest looked up from reference TRBV9 and TRBJ2-6, is DSGVTQTPKHLITATGQRVTLRCSPRSGDLSVYWYQQSLDQGLQFLIQYYNGEERAKGNILERFSAQQFPDLHSELNLSSLELGDSALYFCASSVQGALLLGSGANVLTFGAGSRLTVL.

Ten or more counts support this clonotype. The genes are TRBV10-3 and TRBJ2-1, with D possibly being TRBD1 or TRBD2 (5 bases each). The germline CDR1 and CDR2 sequences are ENHRY and SYGVKD. The V end was cut by 0 bases, the J end by 1 base, with 13 bases between. CDR3 size: 17 residues. The CDR3 here is CAISESRGRRSYNEQFF. CDR3 nucleotide sequence: TGTGCCATCAGTGAGTCGAGGGGAAGAAGGTCCTACAATGAGCAGTTCTTC.

This clonotype was seen ten or more times. The CDR3: CASSFSPSGNYNEQFF. CDR3 DNA: TGTGCCAGCAGTTTCTCACCTAGCGGGAACTACAATGAGCAGTTCTTC. The rearrangement links TRBV27 to TRBJ2-1; 9 bases align to TRBD2. In germline, CDR1 is MNHEY, CDR2 SMNVEV (reference sequence). CDR3 length equals 16 residues. J was trimmed by 3 bases and V by 3 bases; bases with no gene match: 6.

J is TRBJ2-7 and V is TRBV29-1; D remains unclear. The CDR3 extends over 13 amino acids. Between the trimmed V and J ends, which lost 0 bases and 6 bases, there was a span of 12 bases. In germline, CDR1 is SQVTM, CDR2 ANQGSEA. CDR3 sequence (DNA): TGCAGCGTTGAAGATTTTTTGGGGTCCGAGCAGTACTTC. Amino acid sequence: CSVEDFLGSEQYF.

This clonotype was seen many times. V gene TRBV15 combines with J gene TRBJ2-2; D remains unclear. The V gene lost 3 bases and the J gene lost 2 bases, with 10 bases spanning the gap. CDR3 length: 15 residues. Germline values: CDR1 LNHNV, CDR2 YYDKDF (reference sequence). CDR3 bases: TGTGCCACCAGCAGGCAGTTATCCAACACCGGGGAGCTGTTTTTT. Protein: CATSRQLSNTGELFF.

This clonotype has at least ten counts. The V call is TRBV9, the J call TRBJ2-7; D is possibly TRBD2 (5 bases). From germline, CDR1 is SGDLS and CDR2 YYNGEE. This CDR3 contains 13 residues. Between the trimmed V and J ends, which lost 1 base and 4 bases, there was a span of 9 bases. As DNA, the CDR3 is TGTGCCAGCAGCGTACAACCGGGATACGAGCAGTACTTC. This gives the protein CASSVQPGYEQYF.

This clonotype was counted many times. The rearrangement links TRBV7-9 to TRBJ2-7; weak D call: TRBD2 (5 bases). The CDR3 runs 14 residues. CDR1 is SEHNR, CDR2 FQNEAQ, per germline (reference sequence). Trimming took off 3 bases at V and 3 bases at J, with 12 bases between the two ends. The DNA for the CDR3 is TGTGCCAGCAGCTTGGCCAGCGGAGTCTACGAGCAGTACTTC. Its protein product is CASSLASGVYEQYF. Variable domain in full (rest from reference TRBV7-9 and TRBJ2-7): DTGVSQNPRHKITKRGQNVTFRCDPISEHNRLYWYRQTLGQGPEFLTYFQNEAQLEKSRLLSDRFSAERPKGSFSTLEIQRTEQGDSAMYLCASSLASGVYEQYFGPGTRLTVT.

This clonotype was detected a few times. V usage is TRBV4-1 and J usage is TRBJ2-3; 11 bases line up with TRBD2. The CDR3 totals 18 residues. V shed 0 bases and J 0 bases; nucleotides not matched to a gene: 5. Germline CDR1 and CDR2: MGHRA and YSYEKL. CDR3 bases: TGCGCCAGCAGCCAAGAAGGGGGACTAGCGGTTAGCACAGATACGCAGTATTTT. Translated, it gives CASSQEGGLAVSTDTQYF.

This chain uses TRBV4-3 with TRBJ2-2, with D possibly TRBD1 on 6 matching bases. Trimming removed 0 bases at V and 3 bases at J, with 11 bases between. Looked up from germline, CDR1 is LGHNA and CDR2 is YSLEER. The CDR3 runs to 16 residues. The CDR3 DNA follows: TGCGCCAGCAGCCAAGATGGCCAGGGGCACACCGGGGAGCTGTTTTTT. Translated: CASSQDGQGHTGELFF.

This clonotype has ten or more counts. This chain links TRBV20-1 with TRBJ1-2, with 10 bases matching TRBD1. The CDR3 length is 13 residues. CDR1 DFQATT and CDR2 SNEGSKA come from the germline V gene (reference sequence). CDR3 in amino acids: CRPPGTGVYGYTF. CDR3 nucleotides: TGCAGGCCTCCCGGGACAGGGGTCTATGGCTACACCTTC.

This clonotype was seen repeatedly, ten times or more. This chain links TRBV18 with TRBJ1-2; D perhaps matches TRBD1 (5 bases). Trimming stripped 1 base from V and 3 bases from J, with 9 bases between. This CDR3 contains 14 residues. Per the germline V gene, CDR1 is KGHSH and CDR2 is LQKENI. The CDR3 nucleotides are TGTGCCAGCTCACCACAAGGGACCGACTATGGCTACACCTTC. This codes for CASSPQGTDYGYTF.

This clonotype was observed many times. V and J are TRBV5-1 and TRBJ1-2; D may be TRBD1 (6 bases). Germline CDR1 is SGHRS and CDR2 is YFSETQ. Trimming took off 3 bases at V and 8 bases at J, with 17 bases between the two ends. CDR3 length: 14 amino acids. In nucleotides, the CDR3 is TGCGCCAGCAGCTCAACCGGCACAGGGAGAGGCTACACCTTC. It codes for CASSSTGTGRGYTF.

This chain connects TRBV20-1 to TRBJ2-7, with 7 bases aligning to TRBD2. The CDR3 covers 14 residues. V lost 3 bases, J lost 0 bases, and 5 bases stayed unmatched. Per the germline V gene, CDR1 is DFQATT and CDR2 is SNEGSKA (reference sequence). The CDR3 nucleotides read TGCAGTGCTAGGTCAGCGGGGCGCTCCTACGAGCAGTACTTC. This translates into CSARSAGRSYEQYF.

The sample holds many counts of this clonotype. The chain couples TRBV6-2 or TRBV6-3 to TRBJ2-3; TRBD1 agrees at 7 bases. Per germline, CDR1 MNHEY and CDR2 SVGEGT. Trimming removed 11 bases from V and 0 bases from J; junction bases left unmatched: 5. There are 13 residues in the CDR3. As DNA, the CDR3 is TGTGCCGTCGAGGGACAGAGCACAGATACGCAGTATTTT. Protein sequence: CAVEGQSTDTQYF.

In its sample, this clonotype was seen a few times. The chain employs TRBV12-3 or TRBV12-4 and TRBJ2-7; D is tentatively TRBD1 or TRBD2 (5 bases each). Trimming left V 6 bases short and J 0 bases short, with 9 bases between. The CDR3 has 13 residues. The CDR3 bases are TGTGCCAGCAGGGGGACGCTCTCCTACGAGCAGTACTTC. This encodes CASRGTLSYEQYF.

This clonotype has a count of ten or more. The rearrangement uses TRBV7-2 and TRBJ2-5; 7 bases match TRBD1. V gave up 5 bases and J gave up 9 bases; unmatched junction bases: 15. CDR1 is SGHTA, CDR2 FQGNSA, per germline. The CDR3 is made up of 15 amino acids. The CDR3 region is CASSLQNRAQGAQYF. Written as DNA, the CDR3 is TGTGCCAGCAGCCTTCAGAACAGGGCCCAGGGGGCCCAGTACTTC.

This clonotype has a count of ten or more. The rearrangement joins TRBV12-3 or TRBV12-4 to TRBJ2-3, with 11 bases aligning to TRBD2. The CDR3 runs 15 residues. V shed 2 bases, J shed 4 bases, and the junction held 2 bases outside the gene matches. In DNA, the CDR3 is TGTGCCAGCAGTTTATTAGCGGGAGGGCCAGATACGCAGTATTTT. Residues: CASSLLAGGPDTQYF.

This clonotype has only a few counts. The rearrangement joins TRBV5-1 to TRBJ2-5, with D tentatively TRBD2 (6 bases). The CDR3 has 17 residues. Trimming removed 1 base from V and 3 bases from J, with 19 bases in between. CDR1 is SGHRS, CDR2 YFSETQ, per germline. CDR3 sequence: CASSLRPTGLGKETQYF. The CDR3 nucleotides read TGCGCCAGCAGCTTGCGACCAACGGGACTCGGGAAAGAGACCCAGTACTTC.